The source of this TCR beta chain is a study of cytomegalovirus exposure and HLA in healthy donors. Vbeta (60) and Jbeta (13) primers were used in the PCR. Measured with immunoSEQ multiplex PCR; TCRdb has only the in-frame clones, and not every one. The data hold some 150,000 clones, with 79% observed a single time. This clone came up a few times. This clone may be a read error of a much larger clone one base away. The sequenced sample was PBMCs. The receptor comes from a man between 45 and 60 years old in good health and CMV-seropositive.

CDR3 DNA sequence: TGTGCCAGCAGCTTAGCGCAGGGCGGTGTTGTAGCCTACGAGCAGTACTTC. Residues: CASSLAQGGVVAYEQYF. This sequence joins TRBV7-8 and TRBJ2-7; TRBD1 might be the D (5 bases). V lost 0 bases and J lost 2, with 17 bases in between. Germline CDR1 is SGHVS and CDR2 is FQNEAQ. The CDR3 has 17 residues. The whole variable domain, filled in from reference TRBV7-8 and TRBJ2-7, reads GAGVSQSPRYKVAKRGQDVALRCDPISGHVSLFWYQQALGQGPEFLTYFQNEAQLDKSGLPSDRFFAERPEGSVSTLKIQRTQQEDSAVYLCASSLAQGGVVAYEQYFGPGTRLTVT.